The TCR beta chain described here comes from a study of blood T cell repertoires in COVID-19. Method: immunoSEQ multiplex PCR; TCRdb's copy keeps in-frame clones and lacks some. This repertoire shows 190,000 or so clones, 85% to 90% found once; its top ten account for 0.85% to 0.95%. This CDR3 has 15 amino acids. CDR1 is ENHRY and CDR2 is SYGVKD in the germline V gene. The germline V and J ends were trimmed by 4 bases and 4 bases, with 17 bases remaining between them. The source material was peripheral blood. V and J are TRBV10-3 and TRBJ2-7; no firm D call. The TCR comes from a woman younger than 30 who had recovered from COVID-19. CDR3 amino acids: CAISVQTGPIYEQYF. DNA for the CDR3: TGTGCCATCAGTGTACAGACCGGTCCCATTTACGAGCAGTACTTC.